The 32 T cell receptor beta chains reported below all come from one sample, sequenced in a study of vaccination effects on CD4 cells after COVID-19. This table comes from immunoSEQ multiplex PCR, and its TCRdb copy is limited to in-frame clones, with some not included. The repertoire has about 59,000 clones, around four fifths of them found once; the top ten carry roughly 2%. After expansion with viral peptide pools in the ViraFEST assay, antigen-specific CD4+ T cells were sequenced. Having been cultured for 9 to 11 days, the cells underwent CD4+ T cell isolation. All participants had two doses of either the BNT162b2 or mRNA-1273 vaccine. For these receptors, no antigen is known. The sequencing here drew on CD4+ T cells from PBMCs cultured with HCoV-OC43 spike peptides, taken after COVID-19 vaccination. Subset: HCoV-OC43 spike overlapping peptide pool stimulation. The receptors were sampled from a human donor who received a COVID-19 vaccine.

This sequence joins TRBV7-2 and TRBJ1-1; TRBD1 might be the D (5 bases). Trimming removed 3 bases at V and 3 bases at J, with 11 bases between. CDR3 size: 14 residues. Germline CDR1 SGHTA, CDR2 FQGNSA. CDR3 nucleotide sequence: TGTGCCAGCAGCTTCCTGGGGGGTGACACTGAAGCTTTCTTT. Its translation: CASSFLGGDTEAFF.

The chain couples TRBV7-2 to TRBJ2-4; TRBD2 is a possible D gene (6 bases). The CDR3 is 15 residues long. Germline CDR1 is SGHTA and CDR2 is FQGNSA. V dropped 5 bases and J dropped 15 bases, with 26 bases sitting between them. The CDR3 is CASSATTGDLVPWYF. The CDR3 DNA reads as TGTGCCAGCAGCGCAACAACGGGGGACCTGGTTCCGTGGTACTTC.

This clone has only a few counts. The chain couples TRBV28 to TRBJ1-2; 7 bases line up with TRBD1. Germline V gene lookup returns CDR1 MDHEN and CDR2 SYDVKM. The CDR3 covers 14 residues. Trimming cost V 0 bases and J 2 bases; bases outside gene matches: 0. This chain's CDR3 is CASSLWTGNYGYTF. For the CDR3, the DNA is TGTGCCAGCAGTTTATGGACAGGGAACTATGGCTACACCTTC.

This CDR3 reads CASSPALTGTGNTIYF. The CDR3, as DNA: TGTGCCAGCAGTCCGGCCTTGACAGGGACTGGAAACACCATATATTTT. The rearrangement joins TRBV6-2 or TRBV6-3 to TRBJ1-3, with 7 positions matching TRBD1. The germline gives CDR1 MNHEY, CDR2 SVGEGT. The J segment lost 2 bases and the V segment lost 5 bases, leaving 9 bases of the junction unmatched. CDR3 length: 16 residues.

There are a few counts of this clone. The CDR3 DNA reads TGTGCCAGCAGACATAATAAGGACGGGGGGCAGCCCCAGCATTTT. As protein: CASRHNKDGGQPQHF. The chain has TRBV27 and TRBJ1-5; D might be TRBD1 (5 bases). V was pared by 6 bases and J by 7 bases, with 19 bases between. CDR3 size: 15 residues. Looked up from germline, CDR1 is MNHEY and CDR2 is SMNVEV (reference sequence).

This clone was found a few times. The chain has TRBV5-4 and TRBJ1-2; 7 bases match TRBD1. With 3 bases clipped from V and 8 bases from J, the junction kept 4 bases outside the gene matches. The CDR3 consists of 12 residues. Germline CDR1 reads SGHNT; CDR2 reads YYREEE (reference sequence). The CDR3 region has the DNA TGTGCCAGCAGCTCGACAGGGTACGGCTACACCTTC. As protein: CASSSTGYGYTF.

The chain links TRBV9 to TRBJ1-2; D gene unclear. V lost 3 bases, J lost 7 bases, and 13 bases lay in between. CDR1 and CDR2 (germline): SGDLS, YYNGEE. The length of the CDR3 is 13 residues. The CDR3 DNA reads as TGTGCCAGCAGCGCCCTTTGGGTCTCTGGCTACACCTTC. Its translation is CASSALWVSGYTF.

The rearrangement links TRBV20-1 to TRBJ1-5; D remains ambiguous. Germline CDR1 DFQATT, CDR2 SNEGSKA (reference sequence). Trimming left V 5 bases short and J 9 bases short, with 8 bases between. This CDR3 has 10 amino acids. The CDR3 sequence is CSAGPGPQHF. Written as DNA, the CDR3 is TGCAGTGCTGGTCCGGGGCCCCAGCATTTT.

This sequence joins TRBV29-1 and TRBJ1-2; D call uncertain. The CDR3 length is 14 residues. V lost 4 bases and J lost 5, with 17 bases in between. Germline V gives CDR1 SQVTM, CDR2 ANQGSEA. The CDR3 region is CSVVRVGEGYGYTF. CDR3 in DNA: TGCAGCGTTGTAAGGGTCGGGGAAGGGTATGGCTACACCTTC.

CDR3 amino acids: CASSLGSGRISYTF. CDR3 in DNA: TGTGCCAGCAGCTTGGGGTCGGGACGGATAAGCTACACCTTC. This sequence joins TRBV11-2 and TRBJ1-2; possibly TRBD1 for D (5 bases). Germline CDR1 SGHAT, CDR2 FQNNGV. CDR3 size: 14 residues. Deletions cut 3 bases from V and 9 bases from J, with 17 bases between.

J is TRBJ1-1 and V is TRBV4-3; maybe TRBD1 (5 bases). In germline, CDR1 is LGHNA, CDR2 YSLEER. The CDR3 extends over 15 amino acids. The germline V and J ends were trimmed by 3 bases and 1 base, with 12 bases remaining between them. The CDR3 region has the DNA TGCGCCAGCAGCCACATCTCGACAGCGAACACTGAAGCTTTCTTT. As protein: CASSHISTANTEAFF.

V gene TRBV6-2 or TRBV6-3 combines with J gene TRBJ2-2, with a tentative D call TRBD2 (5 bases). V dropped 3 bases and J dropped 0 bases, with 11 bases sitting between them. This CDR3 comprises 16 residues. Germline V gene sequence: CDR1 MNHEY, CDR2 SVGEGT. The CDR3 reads CASSYPRGSNTGELFF. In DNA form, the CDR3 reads TGTGCCAGCAGTTATCCCCGCGGGTCGAACACCGGGGAGCTGTTTTTT.

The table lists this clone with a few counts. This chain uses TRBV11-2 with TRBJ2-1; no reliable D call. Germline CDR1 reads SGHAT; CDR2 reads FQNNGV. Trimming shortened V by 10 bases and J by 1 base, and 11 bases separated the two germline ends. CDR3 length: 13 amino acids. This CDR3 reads CATDPRSYNEQFF. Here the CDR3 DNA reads TGTGCCACCGACCCCAGATCCTACAATGAGCAGTTCTTC.

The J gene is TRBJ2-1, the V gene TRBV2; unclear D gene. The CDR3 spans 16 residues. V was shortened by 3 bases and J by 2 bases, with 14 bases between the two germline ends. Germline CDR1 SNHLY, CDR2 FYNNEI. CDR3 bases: TGTGCCAGCAGTGACCGGACCCCGACGACCTACAATGAGCAGTTCTTC. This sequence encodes CASSDRTPTTYNEQFF.

As DNA, the CDR3 is TGCGCCAGCAGCCCAGACAGGGCCCACGACAATGAGCAGTTCTTC. It translates to CASSPDRAHDNEQFF. V usage is TRBV5-1 and J usage is TRBJ2-1, with TRBD1 identical over 7 bases. Trimming at V came to 4 bases and at J to 5 bases, leaving 9 bases not matched to a gene. The CDR3 loop spans 15 amino acids. Per germline, CDR1 SGHRS and CDR2 YFSETQ. Supplemented by reference TRBV5-1 and TRBJ2-1, the full variable domain reads KAGVTQTPRYLIKTRGQQVTLSCSPISGHRSVSWYQQTPGQGLQFLFEYFSETQRNKGNFPGRFSGRQFSNSRSEMNVSTLELGDSALYLCASSPDRAHDNEQFFGPGTRLTVL.

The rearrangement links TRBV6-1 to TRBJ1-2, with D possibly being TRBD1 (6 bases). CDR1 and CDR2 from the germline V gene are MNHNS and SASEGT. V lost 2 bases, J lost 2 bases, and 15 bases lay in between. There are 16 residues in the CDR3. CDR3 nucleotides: TGTGCCAGCAGTGAATCAGGGGCGGGGAGGAACTATGGCTACACCTTC. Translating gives CASSESGAGRNYGYTF.

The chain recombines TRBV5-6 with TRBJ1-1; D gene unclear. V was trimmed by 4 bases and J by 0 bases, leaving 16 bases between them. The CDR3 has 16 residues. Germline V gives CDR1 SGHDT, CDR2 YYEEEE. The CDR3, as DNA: TGTGCCAGCAGCCCGAAGCGGATGAACATGAACACTGAAGCTTTCTTT. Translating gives CASSPKRMNMNTEAFF.

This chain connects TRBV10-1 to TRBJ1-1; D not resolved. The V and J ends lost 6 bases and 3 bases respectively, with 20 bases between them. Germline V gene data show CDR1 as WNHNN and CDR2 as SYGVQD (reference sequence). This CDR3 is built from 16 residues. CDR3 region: CASSDHTWIGHTEAFF. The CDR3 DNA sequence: TGCGCCAGCAGCGACCATACGTGGATTGGGCACACTGAAGCTTTCTTT.

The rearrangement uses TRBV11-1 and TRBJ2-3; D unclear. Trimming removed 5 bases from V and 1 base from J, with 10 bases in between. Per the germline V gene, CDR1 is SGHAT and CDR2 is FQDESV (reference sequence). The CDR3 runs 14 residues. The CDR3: CASSPGGGTDTQYF. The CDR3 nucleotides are TGTGCCAGCAGCCCCGGCGGCGGCACAGATACGCAGTATTTT.

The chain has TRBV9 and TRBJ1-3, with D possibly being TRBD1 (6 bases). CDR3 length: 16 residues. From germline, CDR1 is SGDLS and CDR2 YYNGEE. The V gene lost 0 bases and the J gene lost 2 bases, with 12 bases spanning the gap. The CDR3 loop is CASSVEPGAAGNTIYF. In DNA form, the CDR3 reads TGTGCCAGCAGCGTAGAACCGGGGGCGGCTGGAAACACCATATATTTT.

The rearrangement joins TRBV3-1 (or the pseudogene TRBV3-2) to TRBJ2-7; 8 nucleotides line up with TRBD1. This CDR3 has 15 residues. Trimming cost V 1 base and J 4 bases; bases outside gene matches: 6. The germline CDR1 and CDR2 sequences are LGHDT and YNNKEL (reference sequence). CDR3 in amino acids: CASSQGRGRRYEQYV. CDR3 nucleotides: TGTGCCAGCAGCCAAGGCAGGGGGCGCAGGTACGAGCAGTACGTC.

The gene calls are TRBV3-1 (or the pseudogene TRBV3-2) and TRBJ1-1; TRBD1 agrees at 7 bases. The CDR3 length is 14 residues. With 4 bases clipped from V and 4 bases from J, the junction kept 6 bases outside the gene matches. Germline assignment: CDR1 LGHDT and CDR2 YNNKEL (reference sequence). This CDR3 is CASSPTGRVTEAFF. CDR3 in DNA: TGTGCCAGCAGCCCGACAGGGAGGGTCACTGAAGCTTTCTTT.

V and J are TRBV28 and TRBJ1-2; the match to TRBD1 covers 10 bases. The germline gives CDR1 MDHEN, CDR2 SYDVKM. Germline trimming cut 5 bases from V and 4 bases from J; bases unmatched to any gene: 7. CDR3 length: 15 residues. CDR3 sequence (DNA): TGTGCCAGCAGTGCCCCGGGACAGGGGTTCTATGGCTACACCTTC. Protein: CASSAPGQGFYGYTF.

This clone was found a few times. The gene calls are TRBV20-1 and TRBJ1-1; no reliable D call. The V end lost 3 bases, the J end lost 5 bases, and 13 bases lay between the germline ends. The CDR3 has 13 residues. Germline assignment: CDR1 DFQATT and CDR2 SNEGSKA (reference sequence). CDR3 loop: CSASRTAGTEAFF. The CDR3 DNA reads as TGCAGTGCTAGTAGGACCGCGGGGACTGAAGCTTTCTTT.

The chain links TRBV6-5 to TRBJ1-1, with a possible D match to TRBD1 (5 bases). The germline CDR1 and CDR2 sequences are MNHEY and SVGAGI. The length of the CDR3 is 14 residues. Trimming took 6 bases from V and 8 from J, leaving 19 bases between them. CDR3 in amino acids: CASSPGGGKVEAFF. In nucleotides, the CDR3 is TGTGCCAGCAGCCCCGGGGGGGGTAAGGTGGAAGCTTTCTTT.

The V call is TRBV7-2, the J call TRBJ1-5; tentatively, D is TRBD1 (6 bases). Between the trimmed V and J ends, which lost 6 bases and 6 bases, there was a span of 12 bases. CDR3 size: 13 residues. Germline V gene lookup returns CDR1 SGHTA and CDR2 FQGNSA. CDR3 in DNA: TGTGCCAGCAGTCTACAGGGAGGTCAGCCCCAGCATTTT. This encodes CASSLQGGQPQHF.

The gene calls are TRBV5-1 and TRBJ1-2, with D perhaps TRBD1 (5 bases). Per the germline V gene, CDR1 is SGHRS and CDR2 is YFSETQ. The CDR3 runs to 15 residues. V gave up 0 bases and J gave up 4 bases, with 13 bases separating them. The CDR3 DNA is TGCGCCAGCAGCTTGGGAGACAGCGCTATCTATGGCTACACCTTC. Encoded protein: CASSLGDSAIYGYTF.

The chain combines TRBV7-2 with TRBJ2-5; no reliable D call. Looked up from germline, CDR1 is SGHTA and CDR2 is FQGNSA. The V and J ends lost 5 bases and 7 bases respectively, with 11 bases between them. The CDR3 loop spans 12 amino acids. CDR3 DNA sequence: TGTGCCAGCAGCCCAGATATCGCGACCCAGTACTTC. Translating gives CASSPDIATQYF.

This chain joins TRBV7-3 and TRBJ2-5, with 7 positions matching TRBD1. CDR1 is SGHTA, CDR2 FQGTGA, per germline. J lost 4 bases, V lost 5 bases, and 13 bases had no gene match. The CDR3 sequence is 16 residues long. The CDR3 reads CASSAGTGDAGETQYF. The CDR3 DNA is TGTGCCAGCAGCGCAGGAACAGGGGATGCGGGAGAGACCCAGTACTTC.

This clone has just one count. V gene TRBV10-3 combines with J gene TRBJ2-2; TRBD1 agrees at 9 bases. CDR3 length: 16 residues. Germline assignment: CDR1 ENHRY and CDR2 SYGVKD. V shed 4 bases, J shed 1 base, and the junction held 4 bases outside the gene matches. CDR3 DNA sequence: TGTGCCATCAGTGGCACAGGGGGCCGGAACACCGGGGAGCTGTTTTTT. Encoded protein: CAISGTGGRNTGELFF.

This CDR3 reads CASTLAGGVISPLHF. CDR3 nucleotides: TGTGCCAGCACCCTGGCGGGGGGGGTAATTTCACCCCTCCACTTT. The chain is built from TRBV7-2 and TRBJ1-6, with TRBD1 as a possible D gene (5 bases). The CDR3 is made up of 15 amino acids. Germline V gene lookup returns CDR1 SGHTA and CDR2 FQGNSA. The V end was cut by 7 bases, the J end by 9 bases, with 19 bases between.

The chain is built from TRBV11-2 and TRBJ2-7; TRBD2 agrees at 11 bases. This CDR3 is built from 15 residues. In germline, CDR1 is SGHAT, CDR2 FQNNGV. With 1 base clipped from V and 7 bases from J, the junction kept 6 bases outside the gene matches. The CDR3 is CASSLATSGVGEQYV. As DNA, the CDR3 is TGTGCCAGCAGCTTAGCGACTAGCGGGGTGGGAGAGCAGTACGTC.